These 20 T cell receptor beta chains share one sample of origin, sequenced in a study of blood T cell repertoires in COVID-19. TCRdb's table, derived via immunoSEQ multiplex PCR, lists solely in-frame clones and lacks some. The data hold 150,000 to 200,000 clones, with approximately 80% observed a single time. The material sequenced was peripheral blood. The receptor source for this set is a woman in her 70s with COVID-19, enrolled during active disease.

This chain joins TRBV28 and TRBJ2-2; no firm D call. CDR1 and CDR2 from the germline V gene are MDHEN and SYDVKM. The CDR3 totals 13 residues. V lost 6 bases and J lost 4, with 9 bases in between. CDR3 nucleotide sequence: TGTGCCAGCAGACAATCTGGCACCGGGGAGCTGTTTTTT. Residues: CASRQSGTGELFF. Drawing the rest from reference TRBV28 and TRBJ2-2, the complete variable domain is DVKVTQSSRYLVKRTGEKVFLECVQDMDHENMFWYRQDPGLGLRLIYFSYDVKMKEKGDIPEGYSVSREKKERFSLILESASTNQTSMYLCASRQSGTGELFFGEGSRLTVL.

There are a few counts of this clone. This chain uses TRBV6-5 with TRBJ1-2, with a tentative D call TRBD1 (5 bases). This CDR3 has 11 amino acids. V gave up 7 bases and J gave up 8 bases, with 11 bases separating them. CDR1 and CDR2 from the germline V gene are MNHEY and SVGAGI. Here the CDR3 DNA reads TGTGCCAGCAACCAAGACAGAGGCTACACCTTC. It codes for CASNQDRGYTF.

J is TRBJ1-5 and V is TRBV5-1; TRBD1 agrees at 8 bases. With 5 bases clipped from V and 1 base from J, the junction kept 5 bases outside the gene matches. Germline CDR1 reads SGHRS; CDR2 reads YFSETQ. This CDR3 region has 15 residues. The CDR3 here is CASRVTGGSNQPQHF. The CDR3 coding sequence is TGCGCCAGCAGGGTTACAGGGGGGAGCAATCAGCCCCAGCATTTT. Together with reference TRBV5-1 and TRBJ1-5, the CDR3 gives the full variable domain: KAGVTQTPRYLIKTRGQQVTLSCSPISGHRSVSWYQQTPGQGLQFLFEYFSETQRNKGNFPGRFSGRQFSNSRSEMNVSTLELGDSALYLCASRVTGGSNQPQHFGDGTRLSIL.

The chain employs TRBV7-2 and TRBJ1-1; 7 bases align to TRBD1. J lost 1 base, V lost 3 bases, and 5 bases had no gene match. The germline CDR1 and CDR2 sequences are SGHTA and FQGNSA. This CDR3 is 15 amino acids long. CDR3 DNA sequence: TGTGCCAGCAGCTTTAATCCAGGGGGGAACACTGAAGCTTTCTTT. Its protein product is CASSFNPGGNTEAFF.

This rearrangement joins TRBV18 to TRBJ1-1, with 7 bases matching TRBD1. After removal of 3 bases from V and 8 bases from J, the junction contained 9 bases not matched to a gene. CDR3 length: 14 amino acids. CDR1 KGHSH and CDR2 LQKENI come from the germline V gene. In DNA, the CDR3 is TGTGCCAGCTCACCTCGAGTGGACAGGCTGGAAGCTTTCTTT. Amino acids: CASSPRVDRLEAFF.

This clone has just one count. The genes are TRBV11-2 and TRBJ2-2; perhaps TRBD2 as D (5 bases). The ends were cut back, 3 bases at V and 4 bases at J, with 12 bases in the middle. Germline CDR1 and CDR2: SGHAT and FQNNGV. This CDR3 is built from 15 residues. CDR3 sequence: CASSFLGLPTGELFF. DNA of the CDR3: TGTGCCAGCAGCTTCCTCGGACTGCCCACCGGGGAGCTGTTTTTT.

This clone was detected a few times. J is TRBJ2-5 and V is TRBV28; tentatively, D is TRBD2 (5 bases). The CDR3 has 13 amino acids. With 4 bases removed from V and 4 bases from J, the gap between germline ends came to 10 bases. Germline V CDR1 and CDR2: MDHEN, SYDVKM. CDR3 sequence reads: CASSSNSGETQYF. The CDR3, as DNA: TGTGCCAGCAGTTCTAACAGCGGAGAGACCCAGTACTTC.

The chain recombines TRBV29-1 with TRBJ2-7, with D tentatively TRBD2 (6 bases). Per germline, CDR1 SQVTM and CDR2 ANQGSEA. The CDR3 has 11 residues. Trimming removed 4 bases from V and 5 bases from J, with 9 bases in between. CDR3 bases: TGCAGCGTTGTTTGGGGGGACGAGCAGTACTTC. Its translation: CSVVWGDEQYF.

V is TRBV5-1 and J is TRBJ1-1, with D tentatively TRBD1 (5 bases). The CDR3 is made up of 13 amino acids. CDR1 and CDR2 (germline): SGHRS, YFSETQ. V lost 4 bases to trimming and J lost 7 bases, with 14 bases between them. The CDR3 region is CASSPDHRSEAFF. As DNA, the CDR3 is TGCGCCAGCAGCCCGGACCACAGGAGTGAAGCTTTCTTT.

The chain joins TRBV7-8 to TRBJ2-1; tentatively, D is TRBD1 (5 bases). Deletions cut 1 base from V and 6 bases from J, with 16 bases between. Germline V gene data show CDR1 as SGHVS and CDR2 as FQNEAQ. This CDR3 has 16 amino acids. As DNA, the CDR3 is TGTGCCAGCAGCTTAGAAGGGGCAGGGTATGGCAATGAGCAGTTCTTC. The encoded protein is CASSLEGAGYGNEQFF.

This clone occurred many times. J is TRBJ2-2 and V is TRBV5-1; no reliable D call. V was cut by 4 bases and J by 2 bases, with 6 bases left in between. Per germline, CDR1 SGHRS and CDR2 YFSETQ. The CDR3 contains 13 residues. The CDR3 here is CASSQSNTGELFF. Here the CDR3 DNA reads TGCGCCAGCAGCCAATCAAACACCGGGGAGCTGTTTTTT.

This chain connects TRBV10-3 to TRBJ1-2; 7 bases are shared with TRBD1. The CDR3 runs 13 residues. Per germline, CDR1 ENHRY and CDR2 SYGVKD. V dropped 9 bases and J dropped 5; count of bases not matched to a gene: 9. CDR3 nucleotides: TGTGCCATTGCTTTCGGGACAGCATATGGCTACACCTTC. Translating gives CAIAFGTAYGYTF.

The rearrangement joins TRBV18 to TRBJ1-1; D call uncertain. Trimming took 3 bases from V and 4 from J, leaving 9 bases between them. The CDR3 is 13 residues long. Germline V gene lookup returns CDR1 KGHSH and CDR2 LQKENI. In DNA, the CDR3 is TGTGCCAGCTCACCCGGCGGGATCACTGAAGCTTTCTTT. Its protein product is CASSPGGITEAFF.

This clone was recorded once. This chain connects TRBV4-1 to TRBJ2-7; 7 bases are a match to TRBD1. V shed 1 base, J shed 2 bases, and the junction held 5 bases outside the gene matches. Germline V gene lookup returns CDR1 MGHRA and CDR2 YSYEKL. The CDR3 is made up of 15 amino acids. CDR3 nucleotide sequence: TGCGCCAGCAGCCAAGTACAGGGGATGACCTACGAGCAGTACTTC. It translates to CASSQVQGMTYEQYF.

The chain recombines TRBV7-9 with TRBJ2-3; a possible D gene is TRBD2 (5 bases). This CDR3 is built from 17 residues. V lost 3 bases, J lost 2 bases, and 18 bases lay in between. Germline V CDR1 and CDR2: SEHNR, FQNEAQ (reference sequence). CDR3 amino acids: CASSFRLGDLFTDTQYF. DNA of the CDR3: TGTGCCAGCAGCTTCCGTTTGGGAGACCTTTTCACAGATACGCAGTATTTT.

The chain uses TRBV12-2 and TRBJ2-3; the tabulated D call, TRBD2, remains unverified against the DNA. TRBV12-2 is listed as a pseudogene. The CDR3 extends over 18 amino acids. CDR3 in amino acids: CASRKNPLAGGLGDTQYF. The CDR3 coding sequence is TGTGCAAGTCGCAAAAACCCGCTAGCGGGGGGGCTCGGAGATACGCAGTATTTT.

This chain joins TRBV24-1 and TRBJ2-1, with 13 bases matching TRBD2. This CDR3 has 19 residues. Trimming took 4 bases from V and 6 from J; bases not matched to a gene: 14. CDR1 is KGHDR, CDR2 SFDVKD, per germline. In DNA form, the CDR3 reads TGTGCCACCAGTGACCACCAAGGGGCGACTAGCGGGAGGCTCAATGAGCAGTTCTTC. Protein: CATSDHQGATSGRLNEQFF.

This clone was counted between two and nine times. V is TRBV28 and J is TRBJ1-4, with D perhaps matching TRBD1 (5 bases). This CDR3 spans 15 amino acids. V lost 5 bases and J 3 bases, leaving 13 bases between the germline ends. CDR1 and CDR2 (germline): MDHEN, SYDVKM. The CDR3 DNA reads TGTGCCAGCAGTCCACAGGATCGAGCTAATGAAAAACTGTTTTTT. Amino acids: CASSPQDRANEKLFF.

This clone appeared a single time. V gene TRBV27 combines with J gene TRBJ2-7; TRBD1 might be the D (6 bases). The CDR3 is 14 residues long. V shed 5 bases and J shed 6 bases, with 17 bases lying between them. The germline CDR1 and CDR2 sequences are MNHEY and SMNVEV (reference sequence). The CDR3 region has the DNA TGTGCCAGCAGTCCAGGCAGGGGTTCATCCGAGCAGTACTTC. Its translation is CASSPGRGSSEQYF.

J is TRBJ1-4 and V is TRBV6-1; possible D gene TRBD1, 6 bases. The ends were cut back, 2 bases at V and 8 bases at J, with 18 bases in the middle. The CDR3 is made up of 16 amino acids. Germline assignment: CDR1 MNHNS and CDR2 SASEGT. The CDR3 region is CASSESATGFVEKLFF. Here the CDR3 DNA reads TGTGCCAGCAGTGAATCCGCGACAGGTTTTGTCGAAAAACTGTTTTTT.